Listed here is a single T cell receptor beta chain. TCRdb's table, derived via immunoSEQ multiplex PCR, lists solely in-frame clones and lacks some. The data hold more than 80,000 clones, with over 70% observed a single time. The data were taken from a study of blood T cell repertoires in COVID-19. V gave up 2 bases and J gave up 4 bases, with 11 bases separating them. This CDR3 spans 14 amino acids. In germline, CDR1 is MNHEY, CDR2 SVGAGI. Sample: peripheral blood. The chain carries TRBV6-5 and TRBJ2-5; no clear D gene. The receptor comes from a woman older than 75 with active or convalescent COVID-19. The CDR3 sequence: CASSYGARPETQYF. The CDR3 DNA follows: TGTGCCAGCAGTTACGGCGCTAGACCAGAGACCCAGTACTTC.